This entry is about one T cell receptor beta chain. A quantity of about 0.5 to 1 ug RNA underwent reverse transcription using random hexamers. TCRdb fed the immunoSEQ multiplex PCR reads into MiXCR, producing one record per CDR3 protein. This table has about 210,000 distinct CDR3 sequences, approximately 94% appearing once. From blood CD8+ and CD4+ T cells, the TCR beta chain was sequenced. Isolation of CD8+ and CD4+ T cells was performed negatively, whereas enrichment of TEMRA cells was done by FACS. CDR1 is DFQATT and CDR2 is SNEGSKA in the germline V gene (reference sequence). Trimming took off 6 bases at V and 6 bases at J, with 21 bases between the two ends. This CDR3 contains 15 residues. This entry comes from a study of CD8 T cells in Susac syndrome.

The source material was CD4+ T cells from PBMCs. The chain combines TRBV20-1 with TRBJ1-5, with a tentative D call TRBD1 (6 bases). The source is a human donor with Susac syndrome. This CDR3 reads CSAEAPGAKGQPQHF. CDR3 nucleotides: TGCAGTGCCGAGGCCCCAGGGGCAAAAGGTCAGCCCCAGCATTTT.